The rows below give T cell receptor beta chains drawn from one sample of a study of regulatory T cells in long-lasting Graves disease. Each CDR3 protein gets one entry after TCRdb re-called the multiplex PCR reads with MiXCR. Of a few hundred thousand distinct CDR3 sequences listed, under 25% are singletons. This material consisted of peripheral blood mononuclear cells (PBMCs), taken when the disease was refractory, from a patient treated with antithyroid drugs. The receptors stem from a female donor with Graves disease. Both conserved end residues are part of each CDR3. The D gene is left open where the match is weak. Clone size is not always given. Where it is, it says once, few, many or a class for expanded clones.

CDR3: CASSSPAGGKNEQCF; DNA: TGTGCCAGCAGTTCCCCGGCAGGGGGGAAGAACGAGCAGTGCTTC; J: TRBJ2-5; D: .; V: TRBV28; size: .
CDR3: CASSVVQTGELFF; DNA: TGTGCCAGCAGCGTAGTTCAGACCGGGGAGCTGTTTTTT; J: TRBJ2-2; D: .; V: TRBV9; size: .
CDR3: CASSLRGLDEQFF; DNA: TGTGCCAGCAGCTTAAGGGGGCTGGATGAGCAGTTCTTC; J: TRBJ2-1; D: TRBD1; V: TRBV7-2; size: .
CDR3: CASSIGGSSPLHF; DNA: TGTGCCAGTAGTATCGGGGGGAGTTCACCCCTCCACTTT; J: TRBJ1-6; D: .; V: TRBV19; size: few
CDR3: CATRGGVNTDTQYF; DNA: TGTGCCACCCGCGGAGGTGTGAACACAGATACGCAGTATTTT; J: TRBJ2-3; D: .; V: TRBV7-9; size: .
CDR3: CAISESMGTEAFF; DNA: TGTGCCATCAGTGAGTCGATGGGCACTGAAGCTTTCTTT; J: TRBJ1-1; D: .; V: TRBV10-3; size: .
CDR3: CASSLASVSSNVLTF; DNA: TGCGCCAGCAGCTTGGCCTCGGTATCCTCCAACGTCCTGACTTTC; J: TRBJ2-6; D: .; V: TRBV5-1; size: few
CDR3: CASSPRPYEGEKLFF; DNA: TGTGCCAGCAGCCCCCGTCCCTACGAAGGAGAAAAACTGTTTTTT; J: TRBJ1-4; D: .; V: TRBV4-2; size: .
CDR3: CASRWGGWVGQPQHF; DNA: TGTGCCAGCAGATGGGGGGGATGGGTGGGTCAGCCCCAGCATTTT; J: TRBJ1-5; D: .; V: TRBV12-3/TRBV12-4; size: .
CDR3: CASSGGNKLEQYF; DNA: TGTGCCAGCAGCGGAGGGAACAAGCTCGAGCAGTACTTC; J: TRBJ2-7; D: .; V: TRBV7-3; size: few
CDR3: CASSYFSRPNTEAFF; DNA: TGTGCCAGCAGTTATTTTAGCAGGCCAAACACTGAAGCTTTCTTT; J: TRBJ1-1; D: .; V: TRBV6-2/TRBV6-3; size: few
CDR3: CASNSLGGARTNEKLFF; DNA: TGTGCCAGCAACTCACTGGGGGGGGCGCGTACTAATGAAAAACTGTTTTTT; J: TRBJ1-4; D: .; V: TRBV5-5; size: few
CDR3: CASQEAKNIQYF; DNA: TGTGCCAGCCAGGAAGCCAAAAACATTCAGTACTTC; J: TRBJ2-4; D: .; V: TRBV6-2/TRBV6-3; size: many
CDR3: CASSASKSGTYEQYF; DNA: TGTGCCAGCAGTGCTTCCAAGTCGGGGACTTACGAGCAGTACTTC; J: TRBJ2-7; D: .; V: TRBV6-1; size: many
CDR3: CAWSITGGPGGYTF; DNA: TGTGCCTGGAGTATAACGGGGGGGCCCGGTGGCTACACCTTC; J: TRBJ1-2; D: .; V: TRBV30; size: many
CDR3: CSVAEGGAQYF; DNA: TGCAGCGTGGCGGAAGGGGGGGCCCAGTACTTC; J: TRBJ2-5; D: .; V: TRBV29-1; size: many
CDR3: CSVEPSVGPGAGELFF; DNA: TGCAGCGTTGAACCCTCCGTAGGGCCTGGGGCCGGGGAGCTGTTTTTT; J: TRBJ2-2; D: .; V: TRBV29-1; size: .
CDR3: CASSFGNRGIEGGTEAFF; DNA: TGCGCCAGCAGCTTCGGAAACAGGGGGATTGAAGGTGGCACTGAAGCTTTCTTT; J: TRBJ1-1; D: TRBD1; V: TRBV5-1; size: few
CDR3: CASSSRPSHEQYF; DNA: TGTGCCAGCAGCTCCCGGCCGAGTCACGAGCAGTACTTC; J: TRBJ2-7; D: .; V: TRBV7-9; size: .
CDR3: CTSRGWQGNQPQHF; DNA: TGTACCAGTAGAGGCTGGCAGGGCAATCAGCCCCAGCATTTT; J: TRBJ1-5; D: .; V: TRBV19; size: .
CDR3: CASSWGQPNQPQHF; DNA: TGTGCCAGCAGTTGGGGACAGCCCAATCAGCCCCAGCATTTT; J: TRBJ1-5; D: TRBD1; V: TRBV6-9; size: many
CDR3: CASSRLQPQHF; DNA: TGTGCCAGCAGTAGACTCCAGCCCCAGCATTTT; J: TRBJ1-5; D: .; V: TRBV28; size: many